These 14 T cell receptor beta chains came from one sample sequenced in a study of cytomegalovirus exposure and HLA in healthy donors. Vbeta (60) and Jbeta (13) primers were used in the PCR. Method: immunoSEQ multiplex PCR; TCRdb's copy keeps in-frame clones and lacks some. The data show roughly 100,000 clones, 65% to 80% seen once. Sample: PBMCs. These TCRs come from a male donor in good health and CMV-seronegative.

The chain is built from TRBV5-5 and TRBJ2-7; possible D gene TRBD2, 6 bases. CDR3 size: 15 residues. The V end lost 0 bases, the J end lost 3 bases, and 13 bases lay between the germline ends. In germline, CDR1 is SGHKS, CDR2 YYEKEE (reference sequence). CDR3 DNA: TGTGCCAGCAGCTTGGGGGGGAGGAGCTACTACGAGCAGTACTTC. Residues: CASSLGGRSYYEQYF.

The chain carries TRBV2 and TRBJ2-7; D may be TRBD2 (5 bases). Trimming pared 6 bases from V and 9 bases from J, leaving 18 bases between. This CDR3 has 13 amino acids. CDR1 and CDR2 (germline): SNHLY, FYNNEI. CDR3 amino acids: CASRAMDLASQYF. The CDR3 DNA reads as TGTGCCAGCAGGGCCATGGACTTAGCGTCGCAGTACTTC. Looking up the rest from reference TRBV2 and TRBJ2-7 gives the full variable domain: EPEVTQTPSHQVTQMGQEVILRCVPISNHLYFYWYRQILGQKVEFLVSFYNNEISEKSEIFDDQFSVERPDGSNFTLKIRSTKLEDSAMYFCASRAMDLASQYFGPGTRLTVT.

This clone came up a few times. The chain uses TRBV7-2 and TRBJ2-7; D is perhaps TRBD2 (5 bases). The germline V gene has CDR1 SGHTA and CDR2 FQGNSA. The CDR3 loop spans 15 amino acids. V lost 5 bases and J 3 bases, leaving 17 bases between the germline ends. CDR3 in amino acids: CASSLSAGLNYEQYF. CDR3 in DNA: TGTGCCAGCAGCCTCTCTGCCGGACTTAACTACGAGCAGTACTTC. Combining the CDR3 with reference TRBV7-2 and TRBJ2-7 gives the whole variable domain GAGVSQSPSNKVTEKGKDVELRCDPISGHTALYWYRQSLGQGLEFLIYFQGNSAPDKSGLPSDRFSAERTGGSVSTLTIQRTQQEDSAVYLCASSLSAGLNYEQYFGPGTRLTVT.

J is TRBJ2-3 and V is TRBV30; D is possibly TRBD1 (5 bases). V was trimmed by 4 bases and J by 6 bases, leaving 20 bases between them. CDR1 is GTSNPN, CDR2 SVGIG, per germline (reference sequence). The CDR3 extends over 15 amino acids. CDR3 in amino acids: CAWTSKGQGRDTQYF. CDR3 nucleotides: TGTGCCTGGACTTCGAAGGGCCAGGGTAGGGATACGCAGTATTTT.

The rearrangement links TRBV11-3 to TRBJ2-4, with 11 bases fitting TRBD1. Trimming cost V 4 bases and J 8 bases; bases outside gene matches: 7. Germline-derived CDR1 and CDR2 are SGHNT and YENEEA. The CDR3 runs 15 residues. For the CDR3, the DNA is TGTGCCAGCAGCTCGACCGGGACAGGGGGAGACATTCAGTACTTC. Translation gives CASSSTGTGGDIQYF.

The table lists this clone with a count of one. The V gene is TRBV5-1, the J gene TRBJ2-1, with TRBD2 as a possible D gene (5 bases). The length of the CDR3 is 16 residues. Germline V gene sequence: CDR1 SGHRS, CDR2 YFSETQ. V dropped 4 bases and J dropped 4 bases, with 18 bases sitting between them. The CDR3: CASSAYPAVRYNEQFF. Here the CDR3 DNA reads TGCGCCAGCAGCGCCTACCCAGCGGTACGTTACAATGAGCAGTTCTTC.

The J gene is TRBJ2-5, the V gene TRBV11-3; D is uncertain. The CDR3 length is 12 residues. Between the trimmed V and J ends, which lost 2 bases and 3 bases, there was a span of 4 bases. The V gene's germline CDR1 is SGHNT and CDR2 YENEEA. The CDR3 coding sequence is TGTGCCAGCAGCTTATTCGAAGAGACCCAGTACTTC. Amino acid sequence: CASSLFEETQYF.

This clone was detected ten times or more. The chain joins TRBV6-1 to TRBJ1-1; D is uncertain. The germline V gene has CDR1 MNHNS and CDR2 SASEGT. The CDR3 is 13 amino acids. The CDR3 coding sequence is TGTTCAAAGAGTTGGGCAGTCAAGACTGAAGCTTTCTTT. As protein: CSKSWAVKTEAFF.

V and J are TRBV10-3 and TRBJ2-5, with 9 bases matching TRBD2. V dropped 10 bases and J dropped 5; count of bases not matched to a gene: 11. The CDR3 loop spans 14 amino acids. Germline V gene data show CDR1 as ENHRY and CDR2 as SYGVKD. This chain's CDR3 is CATGAGGGIETQYF. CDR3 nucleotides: TGTGCCACCGGGGCGGGGGGGGGCATCGAGACCCAGTACTTC.

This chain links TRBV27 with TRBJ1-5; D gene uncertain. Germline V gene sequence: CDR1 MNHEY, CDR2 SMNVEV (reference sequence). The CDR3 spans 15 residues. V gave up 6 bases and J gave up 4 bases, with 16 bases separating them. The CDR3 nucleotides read TGTGCCAGCAGCCTACAGAGGGTTGGGAATCAGCCCCAGCATTTT. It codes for CASSLQRVGNQPQHF.

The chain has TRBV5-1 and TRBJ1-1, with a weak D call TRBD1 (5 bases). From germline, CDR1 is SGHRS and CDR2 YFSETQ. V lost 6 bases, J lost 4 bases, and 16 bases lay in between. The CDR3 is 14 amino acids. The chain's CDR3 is CASIGTTEGTEAFF. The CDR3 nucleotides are TGCGCCAGCATCGGGACGACGGAGGGCACTGAAGCTTTCTTT.

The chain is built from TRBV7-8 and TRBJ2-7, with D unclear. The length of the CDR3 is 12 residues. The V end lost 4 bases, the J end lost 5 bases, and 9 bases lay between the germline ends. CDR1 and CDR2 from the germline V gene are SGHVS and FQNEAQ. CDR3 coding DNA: TGTGCCAGCAGCTCTGCCCGGGACGAGCAGTACTTC. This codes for CASSSARDEQYF. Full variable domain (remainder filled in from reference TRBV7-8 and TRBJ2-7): GAGVSQSPRYKVAKRGQDVALRCDPISGHVSLFWYQQALGQGPEFLTYFQNEAQLDKSGLPSDRFFAERPEGSVSTLKIQRTQQEDSAVYLCASSSARDEQYFGPGTRLTVT.

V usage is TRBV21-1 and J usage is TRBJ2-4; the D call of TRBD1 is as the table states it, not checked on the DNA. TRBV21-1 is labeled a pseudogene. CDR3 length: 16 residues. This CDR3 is CASPCYIRGTKNIQYF. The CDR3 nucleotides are TGTGCCAGCCCGTGCTACATCAGGGGAACCAAAAACATTCAGTACTTC.

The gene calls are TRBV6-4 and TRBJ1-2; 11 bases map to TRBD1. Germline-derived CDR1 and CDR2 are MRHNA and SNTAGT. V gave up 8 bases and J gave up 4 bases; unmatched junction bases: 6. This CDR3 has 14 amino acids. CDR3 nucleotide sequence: TGTGCCAGCTCCCCGGACAGGGGGCCCTATGGCTACACCTTC. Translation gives CASSPDRGPYGYTF.